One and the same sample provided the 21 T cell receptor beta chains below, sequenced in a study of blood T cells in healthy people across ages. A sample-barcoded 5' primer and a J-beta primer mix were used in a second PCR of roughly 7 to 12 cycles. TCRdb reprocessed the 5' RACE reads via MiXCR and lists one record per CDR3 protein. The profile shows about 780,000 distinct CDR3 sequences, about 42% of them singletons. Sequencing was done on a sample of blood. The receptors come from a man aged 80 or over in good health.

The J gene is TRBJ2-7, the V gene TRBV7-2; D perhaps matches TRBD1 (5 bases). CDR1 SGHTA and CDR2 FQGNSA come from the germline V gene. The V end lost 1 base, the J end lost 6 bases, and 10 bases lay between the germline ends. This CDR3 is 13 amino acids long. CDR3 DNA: TGTGCCAGCAGCTTAGTACAGGAGCTCGAGCAGTACTTC. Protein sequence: CASSLVQELEQYF.

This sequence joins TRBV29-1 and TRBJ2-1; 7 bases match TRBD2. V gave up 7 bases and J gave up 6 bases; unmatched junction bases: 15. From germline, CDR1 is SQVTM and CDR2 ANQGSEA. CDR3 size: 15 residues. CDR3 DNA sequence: TGCAGCGCTCCGGGGCGCGGGAGTTTAATCAATGAGCAGTTCTTC. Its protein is CSAPGRGSLINEQFF.

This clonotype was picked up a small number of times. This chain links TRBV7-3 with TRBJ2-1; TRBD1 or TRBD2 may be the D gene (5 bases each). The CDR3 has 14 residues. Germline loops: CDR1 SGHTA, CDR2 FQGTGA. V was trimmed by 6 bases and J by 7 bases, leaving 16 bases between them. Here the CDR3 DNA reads TGTGCCAGCAGGTGGGACCGTACCCCAAATGAGCAGTTCTTC. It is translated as CASRWDRTPNEQFF.

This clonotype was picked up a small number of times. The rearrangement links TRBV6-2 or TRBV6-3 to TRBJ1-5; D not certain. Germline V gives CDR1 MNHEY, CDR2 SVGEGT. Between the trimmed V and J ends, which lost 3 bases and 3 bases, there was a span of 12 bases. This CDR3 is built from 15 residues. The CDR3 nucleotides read TGTGCCAGCAGTTATACGGGCAGCGTCAATCAGCCCCAGCATTTT. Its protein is CASSYTGSVNQPQHF.

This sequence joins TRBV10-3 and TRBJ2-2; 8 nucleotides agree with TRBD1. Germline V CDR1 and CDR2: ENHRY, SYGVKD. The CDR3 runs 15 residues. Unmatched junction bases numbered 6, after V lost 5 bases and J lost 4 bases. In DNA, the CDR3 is TGTGCCATCAGTCCCGGGACAGGACCCACCGGGGAGCTGTTTTTT. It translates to CAISPGTGPTGELFF.

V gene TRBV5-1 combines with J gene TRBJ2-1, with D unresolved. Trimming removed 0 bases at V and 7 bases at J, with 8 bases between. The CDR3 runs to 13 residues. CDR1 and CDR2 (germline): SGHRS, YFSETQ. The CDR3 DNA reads TGCGCCAGCAGCTTGGGGGTGTTAAATGAGCAGTTCTTC. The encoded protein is CASSLGVLNEQFF.

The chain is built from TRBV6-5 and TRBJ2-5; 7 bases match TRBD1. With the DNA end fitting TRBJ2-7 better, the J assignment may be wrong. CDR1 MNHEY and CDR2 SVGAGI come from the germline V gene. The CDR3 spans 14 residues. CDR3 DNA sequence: TGTGCCAGCAGCGCCGGGACAGAGCTCTACGAGCAGTACTTC. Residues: CASSAGTELYEQYF.

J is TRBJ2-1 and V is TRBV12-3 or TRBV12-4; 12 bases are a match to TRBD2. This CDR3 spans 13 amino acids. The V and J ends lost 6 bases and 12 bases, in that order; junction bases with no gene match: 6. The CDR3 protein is CASRLAGGLGQFF. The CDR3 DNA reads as TGTGCCAGCAGACTAGCGGGAGGCTTAGGGCAGTTCTTC.

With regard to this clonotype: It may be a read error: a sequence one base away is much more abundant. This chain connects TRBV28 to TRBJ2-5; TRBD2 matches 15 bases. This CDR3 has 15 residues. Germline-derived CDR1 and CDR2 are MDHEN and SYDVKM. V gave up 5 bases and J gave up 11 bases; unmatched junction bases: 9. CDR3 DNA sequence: TGTGCCAGCAGTCCGGGACTAGCGGGAGGAATTGAGCAGTACTTC. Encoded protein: CASSPGLAGGIEQYF.

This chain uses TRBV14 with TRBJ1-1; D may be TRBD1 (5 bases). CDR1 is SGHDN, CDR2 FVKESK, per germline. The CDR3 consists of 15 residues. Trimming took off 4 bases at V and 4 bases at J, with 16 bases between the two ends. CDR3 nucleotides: TGTGCCAGCAGCCTGGCTGGGGGTTGGGGCACTGAAGCTTTCTTT. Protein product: CASSLAGGWGTEAFF.

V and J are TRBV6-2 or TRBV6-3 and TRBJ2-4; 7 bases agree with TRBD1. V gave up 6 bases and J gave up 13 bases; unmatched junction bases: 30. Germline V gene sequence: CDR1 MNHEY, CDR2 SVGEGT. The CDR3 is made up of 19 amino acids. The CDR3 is CASSRSYRGAKKDRNEQYF. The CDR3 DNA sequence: TGTGCCAGCAGCCGAAGTTACAGAGGGGCTAAGAAGGACAGGAATGAGCAGTACTTC.

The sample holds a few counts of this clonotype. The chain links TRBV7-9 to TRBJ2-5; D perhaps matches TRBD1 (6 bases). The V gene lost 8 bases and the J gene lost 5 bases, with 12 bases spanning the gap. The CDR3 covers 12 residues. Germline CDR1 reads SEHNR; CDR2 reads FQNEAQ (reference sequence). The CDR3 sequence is CASGTRPETQYF. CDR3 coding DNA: TGTGCCAGCGGGACAAGGCCTGAGACCCAGTACTTC.

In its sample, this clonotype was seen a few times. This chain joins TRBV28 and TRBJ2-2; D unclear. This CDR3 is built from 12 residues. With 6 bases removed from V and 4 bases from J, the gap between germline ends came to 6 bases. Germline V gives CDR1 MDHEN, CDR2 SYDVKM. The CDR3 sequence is CASRYTTGELFF. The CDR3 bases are TGTGCCAGCAGGTATACCACCGGGGAGCTGTTTTTT.

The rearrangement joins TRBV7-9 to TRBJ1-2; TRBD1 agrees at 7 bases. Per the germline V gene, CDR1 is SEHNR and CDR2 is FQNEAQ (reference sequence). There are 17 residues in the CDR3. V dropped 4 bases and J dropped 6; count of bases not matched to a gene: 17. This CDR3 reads CASSSSLRDRYSDGYTF. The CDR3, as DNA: TGTGCCAGCAGCTCGTCACTCCGGGACAGATATTCCGATGGCTACACCTTC.

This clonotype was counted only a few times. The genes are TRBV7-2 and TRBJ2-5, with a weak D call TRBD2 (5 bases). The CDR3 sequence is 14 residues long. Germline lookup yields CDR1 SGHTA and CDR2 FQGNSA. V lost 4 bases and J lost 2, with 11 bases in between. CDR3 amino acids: CASSSQTGQETQYF. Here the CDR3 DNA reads TGTGCCAGCAGCTCCCAAACGGGACAAGAGACCCAGTACTTC.

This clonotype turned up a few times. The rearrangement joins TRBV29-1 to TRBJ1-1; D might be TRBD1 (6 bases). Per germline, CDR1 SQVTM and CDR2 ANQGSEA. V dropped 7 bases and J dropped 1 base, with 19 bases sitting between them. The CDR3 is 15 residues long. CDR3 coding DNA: TGCAGCGCTCTCACACAGGGTGAAGCGAACACTGAAGCTTTCTTT. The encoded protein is CSALTQGEANTEAFF.

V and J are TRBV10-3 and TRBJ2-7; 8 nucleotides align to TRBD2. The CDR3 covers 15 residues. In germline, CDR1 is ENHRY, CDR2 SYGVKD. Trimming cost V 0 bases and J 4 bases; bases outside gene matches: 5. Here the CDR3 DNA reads TGTGCCATCAGTGAGTCGAGGGCGGGAGGTTACGAGCAGTACTTC. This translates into CAISESRAGGYEQYF.

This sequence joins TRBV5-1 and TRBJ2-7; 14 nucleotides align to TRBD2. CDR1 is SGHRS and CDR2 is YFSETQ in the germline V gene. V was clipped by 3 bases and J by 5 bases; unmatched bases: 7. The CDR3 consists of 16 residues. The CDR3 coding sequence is TGCGCCAGCAGCTACGGGACTAGCGGGAGCCTCAACGAGCAGTACTTC. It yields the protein CASSYGTSGSLNEQYF.

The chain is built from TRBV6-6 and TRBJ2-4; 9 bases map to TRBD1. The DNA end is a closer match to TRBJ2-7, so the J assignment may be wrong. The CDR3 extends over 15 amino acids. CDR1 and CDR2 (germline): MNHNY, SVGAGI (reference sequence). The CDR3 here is CASSSGQGASAEQYF. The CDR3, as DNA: TGTGCCAGCAGTTCGGGACAGGGCGCTTCGGCCGAGCAGTACTTC.

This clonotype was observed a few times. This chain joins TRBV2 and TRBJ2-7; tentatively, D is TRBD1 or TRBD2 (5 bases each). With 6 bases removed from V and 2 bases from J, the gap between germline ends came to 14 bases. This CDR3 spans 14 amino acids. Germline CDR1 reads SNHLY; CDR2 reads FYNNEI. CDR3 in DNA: TGTGCCAGCAGCGGGACGGTACGTGCCTACGAGCAGTACTTC. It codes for CASSGTVRAYEQYF.

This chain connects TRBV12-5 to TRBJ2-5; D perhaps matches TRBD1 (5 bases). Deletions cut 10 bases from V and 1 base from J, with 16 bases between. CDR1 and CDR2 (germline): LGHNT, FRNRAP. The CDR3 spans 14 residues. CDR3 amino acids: CAIDHRIIQETQYF. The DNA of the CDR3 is TGTGCTATCGATCACAGGATAATCCAAGAGACCCAGTACTTC.